This TCR beta chain is drawn from a study of T-cell reconstitution after alpha-beta-depleted transplantation in children. This CDR3 contains 17 residues. Germline V gene data show CDR1 as SGDLS and CDR2 as YYNGEE. With V trimmed by 0 bases and J by 4 bases, 10 bases remained unmatched. This sample's TCRbeta library carried unique molecular identifier barcodes. Using its own MiXCR run on the PCR reads, TCRdb lists one record per CDR3 protein. The data contain 60,000 or so distinct CDR3 sequences, roughly 45% of them seen just once; the ten biggest clones take up nearly 98%. General observations from the study: Newly made T cells mostly supplied T-cell counts and diversity one year after transplant. Expanded clones from the graft, numbering several hundred, reportedly supplied alpha-beta T cells about two months after transplant. Day-60 TCRbeta diversity that was high in some patients was derived from surviving recipient T cells and thymic progenitors.

Note on this clonotype: The antigen is undetermined.

The sample here was PBMCs, mostly from graft donor cells, taken 360 days after TCRalphabeta/CD19-depleted stem cell transplant. The clonotype comes from a male patient between 5 and 17 years old who had a stem cell transplant for acute lymphoblastic leukemia, so the T cells may come from the graft donor. The J gene is TRBJ2-1, the V gene TRBV9; 7 nucleotides line up with TRBD2. CDR3 region: CASSVAMASGGYNEQFF. The DNA of the CDR3 is TGTGCCAGCAGCGTAGCAATGGCTAGCGGTGGATACAATGAGCAGTTCTTC.